These T cell receptor beta chains were read from a single sample in a study of cytomegalovirus exposure and HLA in healthy donors. The assay was immunoSEQ multiplex PCR, and TCRdb's table has in-frame clones only and misses some. The table lists around 63,000 clones. The sequencing sample was made of PBMCs. The receptors derive from a woman aged 25-40 years in good health and CMV-seronegative. The CDR3 runs from the conserved cysteine through the conserved F or W. The D gene is left open where the match is weak.

V	D	length	J	CDR3
TRBV2	TRBD1	15	TRBJ1-4	CASSGPTGIGEKLFF
TRBV9	TRBD2	14	TRBJ2-2	CASSEAGGPGELFF
TRBV9	-	14	TRBJ1-1	CASSVAGQNTEAFF
TRBV5-1	TRBD1	15	TRBJ2-7	CASSEGGQGAYEQYF
TRBV28	TRBD1	17	TRBJ1-5	CASSLWDRGHSNQPQHF
TRBV10-3	TRBD1	13	TRBJ1-4	CAISGTGNEKLFF
TRBV28	-	16	TRBJ2-3	CASSTLLPSGTDTQYF
TRBV5-1	-	13	TRBJ2-5	CASSSRGRETQYF
TRBV30	-	13	TRBJ1-2	CAWSPTGAYGYTF
TRBV11-1	-	14	TRBJ2-7	CASSLRQSTTEQYF
TRBV5-1	TRBD1	14	TRBJ2-3	CASSRPGQTDTQYF
TRBV5-1	TRBD1	13	TRBJ1-2	CASSWGQGYGYTF
TRBV25-1	-	12	TRBJ1-1	CASVGGGRGAFF
TRBV18	-	13	TRBJ1-1	CASSKNRDVEAFF
TRBV7-2	-	14	TRBJ2-7	CASSLGAGLYEQYF
TRBV28	-	14	TRBJ2-4	CASSSQNRLDIQYF
TRBV29-1	TRBD2	17	TRBJ2-5	CSVDPLQREGRGETQYF
TRBV27	-	14	TRBJ2-5	CASSLSPGRMTQYF
TRBV6-1	TRBD2	12	TRBJ2-5	CASFQGGETQYF
TRBV6-5	TRBD1	14	TRBJ1-1	CASSYGTGSTEAFF
TRBV27	TRBD1	19	TRBJ1-6	CASSLPSGTGKGGNSPLHF
TRBV9	TRBD1	16	TRBJ2-5	CASSVVAGTGAETQYF
TRBV5-1	TRBD2	18	TRBJ2-3	CASSPALAGGPSTDTQYF
TRBV7-8	-	14	TRBJ1-4	CASSLGRPSEKLFF
TRBV4-1	-	15	TRBJ1-1	CASSVSRGGGTEAFF
TRBV4-2	-	15	TRBJ1-1	CASSQTQGSGTEAFF
TRBV29-1	TRBD1	13	TRBJ1-2	CSVGQGFNYGYTF
TRBV18	-	13	TRBJ1-4	CASSRDGGEKLFF
TRBV19	-	14	TRBJ1-5	CASRGGTVNQPQHF
TRBV30	-	13	TRBJ1-5	CAWSLQGNQPQHF
TRBV30	-	14	TRBJ2-5	CAWSGERGKETQYF
TRBV27	TRBD2	17	TRBJ2-3	CASSLSMVSGRADTQYF
TRBV27	TRBD1	13	TRBJ1-1	CASSVQGDTEAFF
TRBV28	TRBD1	14	TRBJ2-7	CASSSSTGSYEQYF
TRBV5-1	TRBD2	14	TRBJ2-7	CASSLAREGYEQYF
TRBV7-9	-	13	TRBJ2-5	CASSPVRQETQYF
TRBV4-1	TRBD2	16	TRBJ2-1	CASSPSPSGSDNEQFF
TRBV5-1	-	15	TRBJ1-2	CASSLEVQGLYGYTF
TRBV6-1	-	14	TRBJ1-1	CASRATQVNTEAFF
TRBV5-1	-	13	TRBJ1-3	CASSLVRGNTIYF
TRBV28	-	15	TRBJ2-7	CASSPWGGATYEQYF
TRBV4-1	TRBD2	18	TRBJ2-2	CASSQGGLAGVGTGELFF
TRBV18	TRBD1	17	TRBJ2-3	CASSPPPWDSSTDTQYF
TRBV18	TRBD2	17	TRBJ2-1	CASSLLAGPGSYNEQFF